Listed here are 9 T cell receptor beta chains from one sample, sequenced in a study of blood T cell repertoires in COVID-19 (dated by TCRdb to 2020 to 2021). The library relied on the immunoSEQ multiplex PCR assay. TCRdb took over this immuneACCESS table, retaining in-frame rearrangements with V and J assigned. Such tables are incomplete; in checked studies, under half of the missing clones stem from an unresolved V gene, and the remainder is unexplained. Across this sample there are 110,000 to 150,000 clones, with about 90% seen only once. The ten largest clones add up to approximately 1.5% of the sample. Material: peripheral blood. The origin of the receptors is a woman aged 55-69 years with acute or convalescent COVID-19.

The rearrangement joins TRBV7-2 to TRBJ1-1; tentative D call: TRBD1 (5 bases). Trimming left V 3 bases short and J 4 bases short, with 9 bases between. Per germline, CDR1 SGHTA and CDR2 FQGNSA. The CDR3 length is 13 residues. Here the CDR3 reads CASSFSGSTEAFF. CDR3 DNA sequence: TGTGCCAGCAGCTTTTCAGGGTCCACTGAAGCTTTCTTT.

This clone appeared a single time. The CDR3 spells CATSSGQGDNSPLHF. CDR3 DNA: TGTGCCACCAGCAGTGGACAGGGGGATAATTCACCCCTCCACTTT. J is TRBJ1-6 and V is TRBV15; 10 positions agree with TRBD1. Germline-derived CDR1 and CDR2 are LNHNV and YYDKDF (reference sequence). The ends lost 3 bases at V and 5 bases at J; junction bases unmatched: 1. This CDR3 contains 15 residues.

This clone was picked up one time. This rearrangement joins TRBV5-8 to TRBJ2-3, with a possible D match to TRBD1 (6 bases). Trimming pared 0 bases from V and 14 bases from J, leaving 16 bases between. CDR1 SGHTS and CDR2 YDEGEE come from the germline V gene. The CDR3 is 13 amino acids. Here the CDR3 DNA reads TGTGCCAGCAGCTTGGGTCGTATGGACAGACGGTATTTT. Amino acids: CASSLGRMDRRYF.

The chain has TRBV7-6 and TRBJ1-6; 7 positions agree with TRBD1. From germline, CDR1 is SGHVS and CDR2 FNYEAQ. CDR3 length: 17 amino acids. J was trimmed by 7 bases and V by 5 bases; bases with no gene match: 14. CDR3 in amino acids: CASSLRVGRGINSPLHF. In DNA, the CDR3 is TGTGCCAGCAGCCTTAGAGTGGGCAGGGGGATCAATTCACCCCTCCACTTT.

This chain connects TRBV28 to TRBJ2-5; 9 nucleotides align to TRBD2. V lost 8 bases and J lost 5; bases outside the gene matches: 6. CDR3 length: 13 amino acids. Germline V gene lookup returns CDR1 MDHEN and CDR2 SYDVKM. In DNA form, the CDR3 reads TGTGCCAGCGGCGGGGGGGGTCATGAGACCCAGTACTTC. It encodes CASGGGGHETQYF.

V is TRBV27 and J is TRBJ1-2, with a tentative D call TRBD1 (6 bases). From germline, CDR1 is MNHEY and CDR2 SMNVEV (reference sequence). The CDR3 is made up of 17 amino acids. V was cut by 3 bases and J by 5 bases, with 22 bases left in between. The CDR3 region has the DNA TGTGCCAGCAGTTTGTCCGGGACACCAAAATCCCCATATGGCTACACCTTC. This gives the protein CASSLSGTPKSPYGYTF.

The genes are TRBV7-2 and TRBJ1-2; D may be TRBD1 (6 bases). The CDR3 totals 16 residues. Germline V lookup: CDR1 SGHTA, CDR2 FQGNSA. V shed 4 bases and J shed 1 base, with 16 bases lying between them. The CDR3 DNA sequence: TGTGCCAGCAGCTCCGGACAGAATCCGGTTAACTATGGCTACACCTTC. Protein product: CASSSGQNPVNYGYTF.

The V gene is TRBV7-2, the J gene TRBJ1-2; the D is unclear. Trimming removed 5 bases at V and 4 bases at J, with 17 bases between. CDR1 and CDR2 (germline): SGHTA, FQGNSA. CDR3 length: 15 amino acids. CDR3 amino acids: CASSPLGRSAYGYTF. CDR3 in DNA: TGTGCCAGCAGCCCACTGGGCCGGTCTGCCTATGGCTACACCTTC. The whole variable domain, remainder taken from reference TRBV7-2 and TRBJ1-2, is GAGVSQSPSNKVTEKGKDVELRCDPISGHTALYWYRQSLGQGLEFLIYFQGNSAPDKSGLPSDRFSAERTGGSVSTLTIQRTQQEDSAVYLCASSPLGRSAYGYTFGSGTRLTVV.

This clone was found once. The gene calls are TRBV11-3 and TRBJ2-2; TRBD1 is a possible D gene (5 bases). The V and J ends lost 1 base and 3 bases respectively, with 6 bases between them. This CDR3 comprises 14 residues. Germline-derived CDR1 and CDR2 are SGHNT and YENEEA. This CDR3 is CASSLGTHTGELFF. In DNA, the CDR3 is TGTGCCAGCAGCTTAGGGACACACACCGGGGAGCTGTTTTTT.